The source of this TCR beta chain is a study of blood T cell repertoires in COVID-19. Study summary: Acute-phase and convalescent COVID-19 samples originated in the United States, Italy and Spain.

The protocol was immunoSEQ multiplex PCR, while the TCRdb copy is restricted to in-frame clones and leaves out a portion. The data contain more than 350,000 clones, about 87% of them singletons. CDR3 length equals 12 residues. Germline values: CDR1 GTSNPN, CDR2 SVGIG (reference sequence). V lost 5 bases, J lost 3 bases, and 10 bases lay in between. The V gene is TRBV30, the J gene TRBJ1-2; the D gene is possibly TRBD1 (5 bases). The receptor's source is a woman between 45 and 60 years old who had recovered from COVID-19. The sample was PBMCs or T cells enriched from blood (not recorded which). CDR3 coding DNA: TGTGCCTGGGACAGACGATACTATGGCTACACCTTC. It yields the protein CAWDRRYYGYTF.